A selection of T cell receptor beta chains follows, all from one sample in a study of shared clonotypes between healthy human individuals. Sequencing was performed with immunoSEQ multiplex PCR; in TCRdb, only in-frame clones are kept and a portion is missing. The table shows approximately 2,200,000 clones, with 85% to 95% occurring only once. The sample comprised naive CD8+ T cells from PBMCs. The receptors stem from a man between 18 and 29 years old in good health. Some clones in this sample may be carry-over from other donors' samples. CDR3s leave out the opening cysteine and the closing phenylalanine or tryptophan.

cdr3_aa: ASSLPPLGQIRNTIY
j_call: TRBJ1-3
cdr3_length: 15
v_call: TRBV11-2

cdr3_aa: ASSSGLAGTLAKNIQY
j_call: TRBJ2-4
cdr3_length: 16
v_call: TRBV19

cdr3_aa: ASSPDFGYTEAF
j_call: TRBJ1-1
cdr3_length: 12
v_call: TRBV4-3

cdr3_aa: ASSLSSGDYYEQY
j_call: TRBJ2-7
cdr3_length: 13
v_call: TRBV27

cdr3_aa: ASSQVGGFENIQY
j_call: TRBJ2-4
cdr3_length: 13
v_call: TRBV4-1

cdr3_aa: ASSDARGPTGELF
j_call: TRBJ2-2
cdr3_length: 13
v_call: TRBV2

cdr3_aa: ASTPRGGYEQY
j_call: TRBJ2-7
cdr3_length: 11
v_call: TRBV27

cdr3_aa: ASSDSGEESSDTQY
j_call: TRBJ2-3
cdr3_length: 14
v_call: TRBV2

cdr3_aa: ASSSSSGPLRRNQPQH
j_call: TRBJ1-5
cdr3_length: 16
v_call: TRBV27

cdr3_aa: ASSLSGEKLF
j_call: TRBJ1-4
cdr3_length: 10
v_call: TRBV27

cdr3_aa: ASSPNRPETGINTGELF
j_call: TRBJ2-2
cdr3_length: 17
v_call: TRBV13

cdr3_aa: ASSEELWETQY
j_call: TRBJ2-5
cdr3_length: 11
v_call: TRBV2

cdr3_aa: ASSLVVGLAGPYEQY
j_call: TRBJ2-7
cdr3_length: 15
v_call: TRBV11-2

cdr3_aa: ASSLGRTNYGYT
j_call: TRBJ1-2
cdr3_length: 12
v_call: TRBV6-5

cdr3_aa: ASSEARGRQQY
j_call: TRBJ2-7
cdr3_length: 11
v_call: TRBV6-1

cdr3_aa: ASGGSNQPQH
j_call: TRBJ1-5
cdr3_length: 10
v_call: TRBV9

cdr3_aa: ATSRVRLGPNTEAF
j_call: TRBJ1-1
cdr3_length: 14
v_call: TRBV15

cdr3_aa: ASSLATQTGELF
j_call: TRBJ2-2
cdr3_length: 12
v_call: TRBV28

cdr3_aa: ASRFMGGADYGYT
j_call: TRBJ1-2
cdr3_length: 13
v_call: TRBV27

cdr3_aa: ASSSPYRDGVGEQY
j_call: TRBJ2-7
cdr3_length: 14
v_call: TRBV27

cdr3_aa: ASSYSQSEKLF
j_call: TRBJ1-4
cdr3_length: 11
v_call: TRBV6-5

cdr3_aa: ASSIQGLPYEQY
j_call: TRBJ2-7
cdr3_length: 12
v_call: TRBV19

cdr3_aa: ASSLVDRGVGGYT
j_call: TRBJ1-2
cdr3_length: 13
v_call: TRBV7-9

cdr3_aa: ATSASLTDTQY
j_call: TRBJ2-3
cdr3_length: 11
v_call: TRBV15

cdr3_aa: ASSSAVPNTGELF
j_call: TRBJ2-2
cdr3_length: 13
v_call: TRBV9

cdr3_aa: ASSLGRRGSYNEQF
j_call: TRBJ2-1
cdr3_length: 14
v_call: TRBV11-1

cdr3_aa: ASSSTPTGWENIQY
j_call: TRBJ2-4
cdr3_length: 14
v_call: TRBV7-8

cdr3_aa: ASRGTSGTDTQY
j_call: TRBJ2-3
cdr3_length: 12
v_call: TRBV6-5

cdr3_aa: ASSLPGQVNTEAF
j_call: TRBJ1-1
cdr3_length: 13
v_call: TRBV28

cdr3_aa: ATSRDVDRGFVSYGYT
j_call: TRBJ1-2
cdr3_length: 16
v_call: TRBV15

cdr3_aa: ASSPPRGSNQPQH
j_call: TRBJ1-5
cdr3_length: 13
v_call: TRBV6-1

cdr3_aa: ASSLPRGNEQY
j_call: TRBJ2-7
cdr3_length: 11
v_call: TRBV4-1

cdr3_aa: ASSPRTSGRGDEQF
j_call: TRBJ2-1
cdr3_length: 14
v_call: TRBV11-2

cdr3_aa: ASSPRATSGSRLPYEQY
j_call: TRBJ2-7
cdr3_length: 17
v_call: TRBV7-2

cdr3_aa: ASSLAGEGPEQY
j_call: TRBJ2-7
cdr3_length: 12
v_call: TRBV7-9

cdr3_aa: AANILAGRSYEQY
j_call: TRBJ2-7
cdr3_length: 13
v_call: TRBV21-1

cdr3_aa: ASSQGAIGYRTEAF
j_call: TRBJ1-1
cdr3_length: 14
v_call: TRBV4-1

cdr3_aa: ASSLRGRAYEQY
j_call: TRBJ2-7
cdr3_length: 12
v_call: TRBV5-6